A single sample gave rise to the 32 T cell receptor beta chains below, sequenced in a study of cytomegalovirus exposure and HLA in healthy donors. With 60 Vbeta and 13 Jbeta primers, the PCR was carried out. TCRdb's copy holds only in-frame clones and misses some; the assay was immunoSEQ multiplex PCR. The sample carries tens of thousands of clones, 70% to 85% recorded once. Input material: PBMCs. The receptors shown here come from a man aged 40-49 years in good health and CMV-seronegative.

The chain links TRBV7-8 to TRBJ1-6; D perhaps matches TRBD1 (6 bases). CDR1 is SGHVS, CDR2 FQNEAQ, per germline. This CDR3 is 17 amino acids long. The V end was cut by 2 bases, the J end by 13 bases, with 24 bases between. CDR3 coding DNA: TGTGCCAGCAGCTTACCCTCAGTGGGAAGGGGGTCGCGGCCCCTCCACTTT. Translation gives CASSLPSVGRGSRPLHF.

V gene TRBV29-1 combines with J gene TRBJ2-1; 9 bases map to TRBD1. The V gene end was trimmed by 2 bases and the J gene end by 7 bases; junction bases not matched to a gene: 6. The germline V gene encodes CDR1 SQVTM and CDR2 ANQGSEA. The CDR3 spans 14 residues. The CDR3: CSVELQGARNEQFF. CDR3 bases: TGCAGCGTTGAATTACAGGGGGCTCGGAATGAGCAGTTCTTC.

The chain recombines TRBV5-4 with TRBJ1-4; no firm D call. V was pared by 4 bases and J by 0 bases, with 10 bases between. The length of the CDR3 is 15 residues. Germline CDR1 and CDR2: SGHNT and YYREEE (reference sequence). Here the CDR3 reads CASSESLATNEKLFF. Here the CDR3 DNA reads TGTGCCAGCAGCGAGAGCCTCGCAACTAATGAAAAACTGTTTTTT.

The chain recombines TRBV6-1 with TRBJ2-7; tentatively, D is TRBD1 (6 bases). Germline CDR1 MNHNS, CDR2 SASEGT. V lost 6 bases and J lost 6, with 21 bases in between. This CDR3 is built from 15 residues. Here the CDR3 DNA reads TGTGCCAGCAGCGTTACACAAGCGGAGACAGGCGAGCAGTACTTC. It specifies CASSVTQAETGEQYF.

The V gene is TRBV7-9, the J gene TRBJ2-3; 7 positions match TRBD1. The CDR3 length is 14 residues. The trim removed 1 base at V and 6 bases at J, leaving 4 bases unmatched. Germline CDR1 and CDR2: SEHNR and FQNEAQ (reference sequence). CDR3 protein: CASSLEGASDTQYF. CDR3 DNA sequence: TGTGCCAGCAGCTTAGAGGGGGCATCGGATACGCAGTATTTT.

The V gene is TRBV7-9, the J gene TRBJ2-3, with 8 bases fitting TRBD2. The CDR3 runs to 15 residues. The ends lost 1 base at V and 6 bases at J; junction bases unmatched: 6. In germline, CDR1 is SEHNR, CDR2 FQNEAQ (reference sequence). CDR3 protein: CASSLVAGGADTQYF. The CDR3 DNA sequence: TGTGCCAGCAGCTTAGTTGCGGGGGGAGCGGATACGCAGTATTTT.

The V call is TRBV11-2, the J call TRBJ1-4, with D unclear. Trimming took 1 base from V and 0 from J, leaving 6 bases between them. The CDR3 covers 15 residues. Germline V gene sequence: CDR1 SGHAT, CDR2 FQNNGV. CDR3 bases: TGTGCCAGCAGCTTAGGGAGTTCAACTAATGAAAAACTGTTTTTT. As protein: CASSLGSSTNEKLFF.

Only a few counts were recorded for this clone. The chain joins TRBV30 to TRBJ1-1, with 9 bases identical to TRBD1. Germline loops: CDR1 GTSNPN, CDR2 SVGIG (reference sequence). V was clipped by 5 bases and J by 1 base; unmatched bases: 5. This CDR3 is 14 amino acids long. The CDR3 reads CAWAHRGPNTEAFF. The CDR3 bases are TGTGCCTGGGCACACAGGGGGCCGAACACTGAAGCTTTCTTT.

The V gene is TRBV19, the J gene TRBJ1-5; D might be TRBD1 (6 bases). V was pared by 2 bases and J by 0 bases, with 8 bases between. This CDR3 contains 15 residues. Germline loops: CDR1 LNHDA, CDR2 SQIVND (reference sequence). The CDR3 region has the DNA TGTGCCAGTAGTATACAGGGGAGTAGCAATCAGCCCCAGCATTTT. Amino acid sequence: CASSIQGSSNQPQHF.

This clone was picked up one time. V gene TRBV5-1 combines with J gene TRBJ2-6; D remains ambiguous. The ends were cut back, 5 bases at V and 0 bases at J, with 9 bases in the middle. Germline V gene data show CDR1 as SGHRS and CDR2 as YFSETQ. The CDR3 contains 15 residues. The CDR3 protein is CASRYTSSGANVLTF. CDR3 DNA: TGCGCCAGCAGATACACCAGCTCTGGGGCCAACGTCCTGACTTTC.

As concerns this clone: The sample holds other DNA sequences that translate to the same CDR3. The J gene is TRBJ1-1, the V gene TRBV19; D gene unclear. The length of the CDR3 is 13 residues. The V gene's germline CDR1 is LNHDA and CDR2 SQIVND (reference sequence). Trimming left V 3 bases short and J 1 base short, with 6 bases between. The CDR3 here is CASSISRNTEAFF. CDR3 nucleotide sequence: TGTGCCAGTAGTATTTCCAGGAACACTGAAGCTTTCTTT.

Concerning this clone itself: The DNA is left out, because the CDR3 cannot be placed on it with certainty; the CDR3 is given as TCRdb lists it. This chain joins TRBV5-6 and TRBJ1-6. Per the germline V gene, CDR1 is SGHDT and CDR2 is YYEEEE. The CDR3 is 16 amino acids in total, end residues counted. The CDR3 reads CASSSTLGGPNSPLHF.

J is TRBJ2-2 and V is TRBV2, with D maybe TRBD2 (7 bases). The V end lost 6 bases, the J end lost 5 bases, and 16 bases lay between the germline ends. Germline V gene data show CDR1 as SNHLY and CDR2 as FYNNEI. The CDR3 length is 15 residues. As DNA, the CDR3 is TGTGCCAGCAGCGGGGGGCCCCTCCAAACCGGGGAGCTGTTTTTT. This encodes CASSGGPLQTGELFF.

This clone turned up a few times. The chain couples TRBV5-1 to TRBJ2-3; 14 nucleotides match TRBD2. The CDR3 covers 17 residues. Trimming cost V 4 bases and J 2 bases; bases outside gene matches: 6. Germline CDR1 SGHRS, CDR2 YFSETQ. The CDR3 sequence is CASSTGLAGGPTDTQYF. Here the CDR3 DNA reads TGCGCCAGCAGCACTGGACTAGCGGGGGGTCCCACAGATACGCAGTATTTT.

V gene TRBV29-1 combines with J gene TRBJ2-5; 11 bases align to TRBD2. The CDR3 consists of 16 residues. Trimming took 5 bases from V and 2 from J; bases not matched to a gene: 10. Germline CDR1 and CDR2: SQVTM and ANQGSEA. CDR3 bases: TGCAGCGTTCGACGCGCTGGGACTAGCGGACAAGAGACCCAGTACTTC. Encoded protein: CSVRRAGTSGQETQYF. Supplemented by reference TRBV29-1 and TRBJ2-5, the full variable domain reads SAVISQKPSRDICQRGTSLTIQCQVDSQVTMMFWYRQQPGQSLTLIATANQGSEATYESGFVIDKFPISRPNLTFSTLTVSNMSPEDSSIYLCSVRRAGTSGQETQYFGPGTRLLVL.

The rearrangement links TRBV11-1 to TRBJ1-2; D uncertain. V gave up 5 bases and J gave up 3 bases, with 16 bases separating them. The CDR3 length is 15 residues. Per the germline V gene, CDR1 is SGHAT and CDR2 is FQDESV (reference sequence). The DNA of the CDR3 is TGTGCCAGCAGCCCGGGGTTTGGCAGCTACTATGGCTACACCTTC. This translates into CASSPGFGSYYGYTF. Using reference TRBV11-1 and TRBJ1-2 for the parts outside the CDR3, the full variable domain is EAEVAQSPRYKITEKSQAVAFWCDPISGHATLYWYRQILGQGPELLVQFQDESVVDDSQLPKDRFSAERLKGVDSTLKIQPAELGDSAMYLCASSPGFGSYYGYTFGSGTRLTVV.

This clone was seen more than once but under ten times. The chain combines TRBV7-2 with TRBJ2-1; D ambiguous. Germline V gene lookup returns CDR1 SGHTA and CDR2 FQGNSA. V lost 3 bases and J lost 2, with 5 bases in between. This CDR3 region has 13 residues. In DNA form, the CDR3 reads TGTGCCAGCAGCTTCGGAGCCTACAATGAGCAGTTCTTC. Protein product: CASSFGAYNEQFF.

The chain employs TRBV20-1 and TRBJ1-2, with D perhaps TRBD1 (5 bases). Germline loops: CDR1 DFQATT, CDR2 SNEGSKA (reference sequence). The CDR3 contains 10 residues. The CDR3 DNA follows: TGCGTTTCAGGGATCCATGGCTACACCTTC. Its protein product is CVSGIHGYTF.

This clone has just one count. The rearrangement joins TRBV6-5 to TRBJ2-1; 11 bases agree with TRBD2. The CDR3 is 16 amino acids. The V and J ends lost 2 bases and 5 bases, in that order; junction bases with no gene match: 5. CDR1 and CDR2 (germline): MNHEY, SVGAGI. The CDR3: CASSYPTSGGNNEQFF. The DNA of the CDR3 is TGTGCCAGCAGTTACCCTACTAGCGGGGGTAACAATGAGCAGTTCTTC.

This rearrangement joins TRBV28 to TRBJ1-2; D gene unclear. Germline loops: CDR1 MDHEN, CDR2 SYDVKM. Deletions cut 3 bases from V and 2 bases from J, with 10 bases between. This CDR3 is 14 amino acids long. CDR3 in amino acids: CASSFGVGNYGYTF. The CDR3 DNA follows: TGTGCCAGCAGTTTCGGGGTTGGGAACTATGGCTACACCTTC.

This clone was found a few times. J is TRBJ1-4 and V is TRBV2; 8 nucleotides agree with TRBD1. The V gene end was trimmed by 10 bases and the J gene end by 8 bases; junction bases not matched to a gene: 9. Germline V CDR1 and CDR2: SNHLY, FYNNEI. This CDR3 comprises 13 residues. Written as DNA, the CDR3 is TGTGCCAACACAGGGGGGAGAGGGGAAAAACTGTTTTTT. This codes for CANTGGRGEKLFF.

The V gene is TRBV6-1, the J gene TRBJ2-3; TRBD2 aligns across 8 bases. V lost 4 bases, J lost 2 bases, and 8 bases stayed unmatched. CDR1 and CDR2 from the germline V gene are MNHNS and SASEGT. The length of the CDR3 is 16 residues. CDR3 DNA: TGTGCCAGCAGTGCACTAGCGGCGACATACACAGATACGCAGTATTTT. Protein product: CASSALAATYTDTQYF.

The chain is built from TRBV7-6 and TRBJ2-5; 12 bases are a match to TRBD1. Germline V gene data show CDR1 as SGHVS and CDR2 as FNYEAQ. V shed 7 bases, J shed 3 bases, and the junction held 18 bases outside the gene matches. The CDR3 has 19 residues. In DNA form, the CDR3 reads TGTGCCAGCACCCAAGGGGGGGACAGGGGGCGCAGGCCTAAAGAGACCCAGTACTTC. Its translation: CASTQGGDRGRRPKETQYF.

The chain joins TRBV5-1 to TRBJ1-1; 8 nucleotides agree with TRBD1. The J segment lost 4 bases and the V segment lost 2 bases, leaving 4 bases of the junction unmatched. Germline V lookup: CDR1 SGHRS, CDR2 YFSETQ. This CDR3 has 14 residues. CDR3 in DNA: TGCGCCAGCAGCTTAAAGGACAGGGCCACTGAAGCTTTCTTT. It is translated as CASSLKDRATEAFF.

The gene calls are TRBV11-2 and TRBJ1-2; TRBD1 matches at 8 bases. The CDR3 runs 14 residues. Germline CDR1 reads SGHAT; CDR2 reads FQNNGV. J lost 8 bases, V lost 4 bases, and 9 bases had no gene match. The CDR3 loop reads CASSSLQGARGYTF. The CDR3 region has the DNA TGTGCCAGCAGCTCTCTTCAGGGGGCGAGAGGCTACACCTTC.

The chain links TRBV5-6 to TRBJ2-7; 7 bases fit TRBD1. From germline, CDR1 is SGHDT and CDR2 YYEEEE. The ends lost 4 bases at V and 9 bases at J; junction bases unmatched: 16. This CDR3 region has 15 residues. CDR3 region: CASSRTFTGEGWQYV. CDR3 DNA: TGTGCCAGCAGCAGGACTTTTACAGGGGAAGGATGGCAGTACGTC.

This clone appeared a single time. The V call is TRBV7-9, the J call TRBJ2-1; tentative D call: TRBD1 (6 bases). Trimming stripped 4 bases from V and 4 bases from J, with 20 bases between. There are 17 residues in the CDR3. Looked up from germline, CDR1 is SEHNR and CDR2 is FQNEAQ (reference sequence). The CDR3 region has the DNA TGTGCCAGCAGCTCCCCATCCCGGGACACAAGATACAATGAGCAGTTCTTC. Its translation is CASSSPSRDTRYNEQFF.

The chain combines TRBV4-1 with TRBJ2-5; 12 nucleotides align to TRBD2. The CDR3 covers 16 residues. CDR1 is MGHRA, CDR2 YSYEKL, per germline. Unmatched junction bases numbered 2, after V lost 1 base and J lost 2 bases. The CDR3 DNA follows: TGCGCCAGCAGCCAAGTGGGGACTAGCGGGCAAGAGACCCAGTACTTC. Its protein is CASSQVGTSGQETQYF.

The J gene is TRBJ2-1, the V gene TRBV23-1, with TRBD2 identical over 8 bases. TRBV23-1 falls under the ORF class, with uncertain function. V dropped 3 bases and J dropped 6; count of bases not matched to a gene: 10. This CDR3 region has 16 residues. The CDR3: CASSHIRRGASNEQFF. The CDR3 coding sequence is TGCGCCAGCAGTCACATAAGGCGGGGGGCCTCCAATGAGCAGTTCTTC.

V usage is TRBV19 and J usage is TRBJ2-7; 8 nucleotides agree with TRBD1. CDR1 and CDR2 (germline): LNHDA, SQIVND (reference sequence). The CDR3 has 16 amino acids. The V segment lost 4 bases and the J segment 5 bases; nucleotides outside the gene matches: 13. The CDR3 reads CASSTLQGVRANEQYF. CDR3 sequence (DNA): TGTGCCAGTAGTACACTACAGGGGGTCAGGGCCAACGAGCAGTACTTC.

The V and J genes are TRBV19 and TRBJ2-3, with 14 positions matching TRBD2. Germline CDR1 LNHDA, CDR2 SQIVND (reference sequence). The CDR3 contains 15 residues. Trimming at V came to 4 bases and at J to 5 bases, leaving 2 bases not matched to a gene. Here the CDR3 DNA reads TGTGCCAGTAGTACCGGGACTAGCGGGGGAGATACGCAGTATTTT. It encodes CASSTGTSGGDTQYF.

The V and J genes are TRBV13 and TRBJ2-7; 10 bases agree with TRBD1. The J segment lost 6 bases and the V segment lost 0 bases, leaving 5 bases of the junction unmatched. Germline loops: CDR1 PRHDT, CDR2 FYEKMQ (reference sequence). This CDR3 is built from 15 residues. The CDR3 sequence is CASSLGGQGYSEQYF. In nucleotides, the CDR3 is TGTGCCAGCAGCTTAGGGGGACAGGGGTATTCCGAGCAGTACTTC.